This T cell receptor beta chain was recorded in a study of CD8+ T cells in alopecia areata. Treatment defined: oral pan-JAK inhibitor, 5-10 mg twice daily. From germline, CDR1 is LGHNA and CDR2 YSLEER. The CDR3 totals 15 residues. Losses at the gene ends were 4 bases for V and 1 base for J; bases not matched to a gene: 4. The authors extracted RNA and reverse transcribed it into cDNA as the sequencing template. Assay used: immunoSEQ multiplex PCR; TCRdb lists only in-frame clones, some missing. The data contain roughly 180,000 clones, roughly 53% of them seen just once; the ten biggest clones take up about 10%.

The clonotype comes from a human donor with alopecia areata. Material: CD8+ T cells sorted from blood, obtained at week 24, from a patient treated with tofacitinib. This chain joins TRBV4-3 and TRBJ1-1; 9 nucleotides line up with TRBD1. This chain's CDR3 is CASSLSDRGNTEAFF. The CDR3 DNA follows: TGCGCCAGCAGCCTATCGGACAGGGGGAACACTGAAGCTTTCTTT.